This passage covers 27 T cell receptor beta chains from one sample sequenced in a study of T cell responses to AZD1222 COVID-19 vaccine. Assay used: immunoSEQ multiplex PCR; TCRdb lists only in-frame clones, some missing. The sample consists of 150,000 to 200,000 clones, 90% to 95% of them appearing once. Sample: peripheral blood, taken on day 0 of AZD1222 vaccination. Receptor source: an adult in good health.

The chain has TRBV18 and TRBJ1-1; 10 bases fit TRBD1. V was pared by 4 bases and J by 3 bases, with 2 bases of the junction left unmatched. This CDR3 is built from 14 residues. Germline V CDR1 and CDR2: KGHSH, LQKENI. CDR3 sequence: CASSLDRGDTEAFF. In DNA, the CDR3 is TGTGCCAGCTCACTGGACAGGGGGGACACTGAAGCTTTCTTT.

Here the CDR3 DNA reads TGTGCCAGCAGTCTAAGCAGTATCTACGAGCAGTACTTC. Translating it yields CASSLSSIYEQYF. This sequence joins TRBV6-5 and TRBJ2-7; D gene unclear. This CDR3 region has 13 residues. Per germline, CDR1 MNHEY and CDR2 SVGAGI. V lost 5 bases and J 3 bases, leaving 11 bases between the germline ends.

About this clone: An end of the junction differs from the germline gene, which may be a read error. The chain combines TRBV30 with TRBJ2-7, with no clear D. The CDR3 runs 13 residues. CDR1 GTSNPN and CDR2 SVGIG come from the germline V gene (reference sequence). The CDR3 DNA is TGTGCCTGGAGTGTATTGGGTTCCTATGAGCAGTACTTC. It specifies CAWSVLGSYEQYF.

The chain has TRBV5-1 and TRBJ1-4; a weak D match, TRBD1 (6 bases). CDR3 size: 15 residues. CDR1 is SGHRS, CDR2 YFSETQ, per germline. Trimming took 5 bases from V and 7 from J, leaving 18 bases between them. This chain's CDR3 is CASSFSRGAGEKLFF. CDR3 sequence (DNA): TGCGCCAGCAGTTTCTCCCGGGGGGCAGGTGAAAAACTGTTTTTT.

The rearrangement uses TRBV12-3 or TRBV12-4 and TRBJ2-2; D is unclear. V was cut by 1 base and J by 5 bases, with 5 bases left in between. This CDR3 contains 13 residues. CDR3 amino acids: CASSLGETGELFF. The CDR3 DNA follows: TGTGCCAGCAGTTTAGGGGAAACCGGGGAGCTGTTTTTT.

The chain joins TRBV24-1 to TRBJ2-3; D ambiguous. Per germline, CDR1 KGHDR and CDR2 SFDVKD. V was clipped by 2 bases and J by 2 bases, with 4 bases between them. There are 13 residues in the CDR3. CDR3 DNA sequence: TGTGCCACCAGTGATTATTACACAGATACGCAGTATTTT. This gives the protein CATSDYYTDTQYF.

The V and J genes are TRBV27 and TRBJ2-7; D remains ambiguous. The CDR3 totals 14 residues. From germline, CDR1 is MNHEY and CDR2 SMNVEV (reference sequence). The V end was cut by 0 bases, the J end by 6 bases, with 12 bases between. The CDR3 DNA sequence: TGTGCCAGCAGTTTATCGCGCGTGTCGGGCGAGCAGTACTTC. Protein: CASSLSRVSGEQYF.

The table lists this clone with a count of one. The chain employs TRBV3-1 (or the pseudogene TRBV3-2) and TRBJ2-4, with D possibly being TRBD1 or TRBD2 (6 bases each). CDR3 length equals 14 residues. Per germline, CDR1 LGHDT and CDR2 YNNKEL (reference sequence). Trimming shortened V by 1 base and J by 6 bases, and 10 bases separated the two germline ends. Here the CDR3 DNA reads TGTGCCAGCAGCCAAGTGGGGGGCTTAAACATTCAGTACTTC. This codes for CASSQVGGLNIQYF.

CDR3 DNA: TGTGCCATCAGTCAGGGACTAGCGGGGAATAATGAGCAGTTCTTC. As protein: CAISQGLAGNNEQFF. The chain couples TRBV10-3 to TRBJ2-1, with 13 positions matching TRBD2. There are 15 residues in the CDR3. In germline, CDR1 is ENHRY, CDR2 SYGVKD. J was trimmed by 7 bases and V by 5 bases; bases with no gene match: 5.

The rearrangement joins TRBV3-1 (or the pseudogene TRBV3-2) to TRBJ1-3; 8 nucleotides match TRBD1. With V trimmed by 5 bases and J by 1 base, 16 bases remained unmatched. The CDR3 loop spans 19 amino acids. CDR1 LGHDT and CDR2 YNNKEL come from the germline V gene (reference sequence). In nucleotides, the CDR3 is TGTGCCAGCAGCGCGAGACAGGGGCCAGTGTCCATGTCTGGAAACACCATATATTTT. This gives the protein CASSARQGPVSMSGNTIYF.

V is TRBV19 and J is TRBJ2-1; 9 bases are shared with TRBD1. Trimming at V came to 5 bases and at J to 2 bases, leaving 4 bases not matched to a gene. The length of the CDR3 is 15 residues. Looked up from germline, CDR1 is LNHDA and CDR2 is SQIVND (reference sequence). The CDR3 nucleotides are TGTGCCAGTAGTCCCCGGACAGGGGCCTACAATGAGCAGTTCTTC. Translation gives CASSPRTGAYNEQFF.

The chain couples TRBV5-1 to TRBJ2-3; maybe TRBD2 (6 bases). This CDR3 spans 11 amino acids. Trimming stripped 4 bases from V and 6 bases from J, with 6 bases between. CDR1 is SGHRS and CDR2 is YFSETQ in the germline V gene. DNA of the CDR3: TGCGCCAGCAGCCGGGAGGATACGCAGTATTTT. Translation: CASSREDTQYF.

This chain joins TRBV11-2 and TRBJ1-2, with D unclear. CDR1 is SGHAT, CDR2 FQNNGV, per germline. This CDR3 region has 14 residues. Trimming took 0 bases from V and 8 from J, leaving 13 bases between them. This chain's CDR3 is CASSLDSMNDGYTF. Written as DNA, the CDR3 is TGTGCCAGCAGCTTAGATAGTATGAACGACGGCTACACCTTC.

The genes are TRBV11-3 and TRBJ1-2, with D possibly matching TRBD1 (6 bases). Deletions cut 6 bases from V and 5 bases from J, with 19 bases between. Germline assignment: CDR1 SGHNT and CDR2 YENEEA. There are 15 residues in the CDR3. CDR3 region: CASSTGQPSLYGYTF. In DNA, the CDR3 is TGTGCCAGCAGTACTGGACAGCCGTCCCTTTATGGCTACACCTTC. The full variable domain, completed using reference TRBV11-3 and TRBJ1-2, is EAGVVQSPRYKIIEKKQPVAFWCNPISGHNTLYWYLQNLGQGPELLIRYENEEAVDDSQLPKDRFSAERLKGVDSTLKIQPAELGDSAVYLCASSTGQPSLYGYTFGSGTRLTVV.

This rearrangement joins TRBV5-6 to TRBJ2-1; TRBD2 is a possible D gene (5 bases). V dropped 5 bases and J dropped 2 bases, with 14 bases sitting between them. In germline, CDR1 is SGHDT, CDR2 YYEEEE. The CDR3 totals 15 residues. This CDR3 reads CASRGRGLTYNEQFF. The CDR3 DNA follows: TGTGCCAGCAGGGGCCGCGGACTTACCTACAATGAGCAGTTCTTC.

The chain carries TRBV4-1 and TRBJ1-2, with D hard to call. The germline V and J ends were trimmed by 2 bases and 5 bases, with 12 bases remaining between them. The CDR3 extends over 14 amino acids. Germline V gene lookup returns CDR1 MGHRA and CDR2 YSYEKL. The CDR3 DNA is TGCGCCAGCAGCCAAATCGCAGCATCTTATGGCTACACCTTC. Amino acid sequence: CASSQIAASYGYTF.

The V and J genes are TRBV6-5 and TRBJ2-2, with a weak D call TRBD2 (5 bases). With 2 bases removed from V and 2 bases from J, the gap between germline ends came to 12 bases. The CDR3 loop spans 16 amino acids. Germline CDR1 and CDR2: MNHEY and SVGAGI. CDR3 in DNA: TGTGCCAGCAGTTACGCTCGCCTAGCTAACACCGGGGAGCTGTTTTTT. Protein sequence: CASSYARLANTGELFF.

The chain has TRBV11-2 and TRBJ1-1, with unresolved D. Looked up from germline, CDR1 is SGHAT and CDR2 is FQNNGV. CDR3 size: 16 residues. Trimming took off 7 bases at V and 2 bases at J, with 20 bases between the two ends. CDR3 protein: CASIHPRHRLNTEAFF. The DNA for the CDR3 is TGTGCCAGCATCCACCCCCGGCACCGTTTAAACACTGAAGCTTTCTTT.

V gene TRBV5-4 combines with J gene TRBJ2-5, with 11 positions matching TRBD1. This CDR3 is 14 amino acids long. Germline CDR1 reads SGHNT; CDR2 reads YYREEE (reference sequence). V was clipped by 4 bases and J by 5 bases; unmatched bases: 4. CDR3 sequence: CASSGTGGGETQYF. The CDR3 DNA reads TGTGCCAGCAGCGGGACAGGGGGTGGGGAGACCCAGTACTTC. Using reference TRBV5-4 and TRBJ2-5 for the parts outside the CDR3, the full variable domain is ETGVTQSPTHLIKTRGQQVTLRCSSQSGHNTVSWYQQALGQGPQFIFQYYREEENGRGNFPPRFSGLQFPNYSSELNVNALELDDSALYLCASSGTGGGETQYFGPGTRLLVL.

The CDR3 DNA sequence: TGTGCCAGCAGCTTCGCCAGGGGGGACTATGGCTACACCTTC. It yields the protein CASSFARGDYGYTF. The chain joins TRBV5-4 to TRBJ1-2; 7 nucleotides match TRBD1. The length of the CDR3 is 14 residues. V dropped 2 bases and J dropped 3; count of bases not matched to a gene: 4. CDR1 and CDR2 from the germline V gene are SGHNT and YYREEE (reference sequence).

This clone is a singleton in its sample. The V and J genes are TRBV15 and TRBJ1-4; TRBD1 agrees at 8 bases. Germline V CDR1 and CDR2: LNHNV, YYDKDF (reference sequence). V dropped 1 base and J dropped 7; count of bases not matched to a gene: 2. The CDR3 runs to 14 residues. CDR3 DNA: TGTGCCACCAGCAGAGGACAGGGGTTTGAAAAACTGTTTTTT. Translation gives CATSRGQGFEKLFF.

The rearrangement uses TRBV18 and TRBJ1-2, with 7 bases that match TRBD1. Unmatched junction bases numbered 8, after V lost 4 bases and J lost 6 bases. The CDR3 is made up of 14 amino acids. Germline V gene data show CDR1 as KGHSH and CDR2 as LQKENI. CDR3 in amino acids: CASSRDSGPNGYTF. CDR3 nucleotides: TGTGCCAGCTCACGGGACAGCGGACCAAATGGCTACACCTTC.

This chain uses TRBV5-4 with TRBJ1-1, with TRBD1 matching over 9 bases. This CDR3 region has 14 residues. Germline V CDR1 and CDR2: SGHNT, YYREEE (reference sequence). The trim removed 3 bases at V and 11 bases at J, leaving 11 bases unmatched. The CDR3 region has the DNA TGTGCCAGCAGCTATACCGGGACAGGGAGACAGGCTTTCTTT. The encoded protein is CASSYTGTGRQAFF. Drawing the rest from reference TRBV5-4 and TRBJ1-1, the complete variable domain is ETGVTQSPTHLIKTRGQQVTLRCSSQSGHNTVSWYQQALGQGPQFIFQYYREEENGRGNFPPRFSGLQFPNYSSELNVNALELDDSALYLCASSYTGTGRQAFFGQGTRLTVV.

The rearrangement links TRBV5-1 to TRBJ1-2, with D unresolved. V was trimmed by 1 base and J by 2 bases, leaving 6 bases between them. This CDR3 contains 13 residues. The V gene's germline CDR1 is SGHRS and CDR2 YFSETQ. CDR3: CASSLTRNYGYTF. The CDR3 DNA reads TGCGCCAGCAGCTTGACCAGGAACTATGGCTACACCTTC.

This chain uses TRBV4-3 with TRBJ2-7; TRBD1 aligns across 7 bases. V was clipped by 1 base and J by 2 bases; unmatched bases: 2. This CDR3 is built from 14 residues. Germline V gene sequence: CDR1 LGHNA, CDR2 YSLEER. In DNA form, the CDR3 reads TGCGCCAGCAGCCAAGGACAGGGCGCCTACGAGCAGTACTTC. Translating gives CASSQGQGAYEQYF.

This chain uses TRBV27 with TRBJ1-6; D unresolved. CDR3 length: 14 amino acids. From germline, CDR1 is MNHEY and CDR2 SMNVEV (reference sequence). Between the trimmed V and J ends, which lost 3 bases and 10 bases, there was a span of 13 bases. CDR3 bases: TGTGCCAGCAGTTTGGGTCCGCTCGGGTCACCCCTCCACTTT. This codes for CASSLGPLGSPLHF.

The chain is built from TRBV9 and TRBJ1-1; D is perhaps TRBD1 (5 bases). The CDR3 covers 14 residues. The V gene lost 2 bases and the J gene lost 8 bases, with 16 bases spanning the gap. Germline-derived CDR1 and CDR2 are SGDLS and YYNGEE. This CDR3 is CASSVGPAGAEAFF. The CDR3 nucleotides read TGTGCCAGCAGCGTCGGGCCCGCCGGGGCAGAAGCTTTCTTT. The full variable domain, with the rest looked up from reference TRBV9 and TRBJ1-1, is DSGVTQTPKHLITATGQRVTLRCSPRSGDLSVYWYQQSLDQGLQFLIQYYNGEERAKGNILERFSAQQFPDLHSELNLSSLELGDSALYFCASSVGPAGAEAFFGQGTRLTVV.